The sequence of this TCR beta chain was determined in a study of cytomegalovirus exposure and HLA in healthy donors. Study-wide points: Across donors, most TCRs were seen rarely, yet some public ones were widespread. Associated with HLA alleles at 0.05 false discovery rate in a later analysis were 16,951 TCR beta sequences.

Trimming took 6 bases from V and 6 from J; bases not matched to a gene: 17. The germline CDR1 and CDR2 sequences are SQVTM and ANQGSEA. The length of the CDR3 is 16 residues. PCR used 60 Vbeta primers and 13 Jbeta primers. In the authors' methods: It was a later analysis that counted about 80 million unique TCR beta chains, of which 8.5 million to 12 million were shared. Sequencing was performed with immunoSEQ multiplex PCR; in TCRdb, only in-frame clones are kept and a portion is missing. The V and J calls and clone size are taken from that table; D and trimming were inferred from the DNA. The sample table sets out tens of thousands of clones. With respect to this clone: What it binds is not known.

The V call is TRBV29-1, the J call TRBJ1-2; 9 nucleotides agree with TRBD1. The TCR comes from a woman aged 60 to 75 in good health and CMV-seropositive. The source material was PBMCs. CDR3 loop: CSVKWTGDSVDDGYTF. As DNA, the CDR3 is TGCAGCGTGAAATGGACAGGGGATTCGGTCGATGATGGCTACACCTTC.